The 22 T cell receptor beta chains below come from one sample, sequenced in a study of blood T cell repertoires in COVID-19. Assay: immunoSEQ multiplex PCR; the TCRdb copy retains only in-frame clones and omits some. The data show some 90,000 clones, 82% seen once. Sequenced material: peripheral blood. These receptor sequences come from an older man with active or convalescent COVID-19.

This clone is a singleton in its sample. The gene calls are TRBV11-2 and TRBJ2-5; D is possibly TRBD1 (6 bases). The CDR3 contains 14 residues. Trimming cost V 1 base and J 7 bases, with 13 bases left between them. Germline V gene sequence: CDR1 SGHAT, CDR2 FQNNGV. CDR3 nucleotides: TGTGCCAGCAGCTTAGTAGGGGGTAGTGGGACCCAGTACTTC. Its protein is CASSLVGGSGTQYF.

V usage is TRBV27 and J usage is TRBJ1-4, with 7 nucleotides matching TRBD1. Looked up from germline, CDR1 is MNHEY and CDR2 is SMNVEV (reference sequence). The trim removed 5 bases at V and 0 bases at J, leaving 3 bases unmatched. The CDR3 has 15 amino acids. CDR3 bases: TGTGCCAGCAGTCGCACAGGGGCAACTAATGAAAAACTGTTTTTT. Protein sequence: CASSRTGATNEKLFF.

The V gene is TRBV7-2, the J gene TRBJ2-1; 7 bases align to TRBD2. The CDR3 sequence is 16 residues long. J gave up 4 bases and V 5 bases, and 11 bases lay outside the gene matches. Germline-derived CDR1 and CDR2 are SGHTA and FQGNSA. CDR3 bases: TGTGCCAGCAGCCAGACTAGCCACTCGGGTTACAATGAGCAGTTCTTC. This sequence encodes CASSQTSHSGYNEQFF.

CDR3 sequence reads: CASSLRGQASYEQYF. The CDR3 DNA follows: TGTGCCAGCAGCTTACGGGGACAGGCCTCCTACGAGCAGTACTTC. The chain uses TRBV11-1 and TRBJ2-7; 8 bases fit TRBD1. Germline CDR1 SGHAT, CDR2 FQDESV (reference sequence). With V trimmed by 2 bases and J by 0 bases, 3 bases remained unmatched. The CDR3 consists of 15 residues.

There are a few counts of this clone. The CDR3 is CASSWGLNTEAFF. DNA of the CDR3: TGTGCCAGCAGCTGGGGGCTGAACACTGAAGCTTTCTTT. The chain recombines TRBV7-2 with TRBJ1-1; a possible D gene is TRBD1 (6 bases). This CDR3 region has 13 residues. Germline CDR1 is SGHTA and CDR2 is FQGNSA. Trimming took 4 bases from V and 0 from J, leaving 6 bases between them.

This clone appeared once. The chain uses TRBV5-5 and TRBJ1-1; 10 positions agree with TRBD1. Germline CDR1 SGHKS, CDR2 YYEKEE (reference sequence). CDR3 length equals 17 residues. Germline trimming cut 3 bases from V and 4 bases from J; bases unmatched to any gene: 12. CDR3 in amino acids: CASSYYSSGTGVTEAFF. The CDR3 DNA reads TGTGCCAGCAGCTACTACTCGTCCGGGACAGGGGTCACTGAAGCTTTCTTT.

The V call is TRBV7-2, the J call TRBJ1-5; 7 bases fit TRBD1. Germline CDR1 and CDR2: SGHTA and FQGNSA. Germline trimming cut 4 bases from V and 6 bases from J; bases unmatched to any gene: 3. The CDR3 has 13 residues. The CDR3 sequence: CASSSRDSQPQHF. The CDR3 DNA sequence: TGTGCCAGCAGCTCCCGGGACAGTCAGCCCCAGCATTTT.

This chain links TRBV5-6 with TRBJ1-2; TRBD1 matches 7 bases. The V gene end was trimmed by 2 bases and the J gene end by 7 bases; junction bases not matched to a gene: 5. The germline CDR1 and CDR2 sequences are SGHDT and YYEEEE. The CDR3 is made up of 13 amino acids. CDR3 region: CASSLGGRGGYTF. The CDR3 DNA follows: TGTGCCAGCAGCTTAGGGGGCCGCGGTGGCTACACCTTC.

The rearrangement uses TRBV5-6 and TRBJ2-3, with a tentative D call TRBD2 (7 bases). The germline CDR1 and CDR2 sequences are SGHDT and YYEEEE. The V and J ends lost 3 bases and 5 bases respectively, with 19 bases between them. CDR3 length: 16 amino acids. CDR3 loop: CASSYNTGGLGDTQYF. The CDR3 nucleotides are TGTGCCAGCAGCTACAACACCGGGGGGCTGGGAGATACGCAGTATTTT.

This rearrangement joins TRBV6-5 to TRBJ2-7; D is perhaps TRBD2 (6 bases). The CDR3 is 14 amino acids. V lost 6 bases to trimming and J lost 0 bases, with 12 bases between them. Looked up from germline, CDR1 is MNHEY and CDR2 is SVGAGI. The CDR3 is CASRRYGGSYEQYF. CDR3 nucleotides: TGTGCCAGCAGGCGGTACGGGGGCTCCTACGAGCAGTACTTC.

This chain joins TRBV5-4 and TRBJ2-4; 9 bases align to TRBD1. J gave up 5 bases and V 3 bases, and 0 bases lay outside the gene matches. This CDR3 is 13 amino acids long. Germline V gene sequence: CDR1 SGHNT, CDR2 YYREEE (reference sequence). Here the CDR3 DNA reads TGTGCCAGCAGCTGGGACAGGGAAAACATTCAGTACTTC. As protein: CASSWDRENIQYF.

The chain recombines TRBV25-1 with TRBJ2-4; D remains ambiguous. Germline V gives CDR1 MGHDK, CDR2 SYGVNS. The CDR3 loop spans 16 amino acids. V gave up 0 bases and J gave up 0 bases, with 9 bases separating them. The CDR3 sequence is CASSEYDEVAKNIQYF. The CDR3 region has the DNA TGTGCCAGCAGTGAATATGACGAGGTAGCCAAAAACATTCAGTACTTC. The full variable domain, in which reference TRBV25-1 and TRBJ2-4 provide the parts outside the CDR3, is EADIYQTPRYLVIGTGKKITLECSQTMGHDKMYWYQQDPGMELHLIHYSYGVNSTEKGDLSSESTVSRIRTEHFPLTLESARPSHTSQYLCASSEYDEVAKNIQYFGAGTRLSVL.

The rearrangement joins TRBV9 to TRBJ1-4; TRBD1 aligns across 10 bases. CDR3 length: 17 amino acids. J lost 7 bases, V lost 0 bases, and 9 bases had no gene match. Germline values: CDR1 SGDLS, CDR2 YYNGEE. The CDR3, as DNA: TGTGCCAGCAGCGTAGGGACAGGGGGGCCTCGCGTTGAAAAACTGTTTTTT. Translated, it gives CASSVGTGGPRVEKLFF.

This clone came up once. This rearrangement joins TRBV2 to TRBJ2-2; 7 bases align to TRBD1. Trimming took 7 bases from V and 0 from J; bases not matched to a gene: 5. The CDR3 is 15 residues long. CDR1 SNHLY and CDR2 FYNNEI come from the germline V gene. For the CDR3, the DNA is TGTGCCAGCACCGGACAGGTTCCGAACACCGGGGAGCTGTTTTTT. As protein: CASTGQVPNTGELFF.

This rearrangement joins TRBV4-1 to TRBJ2-5, with 11 bases that match TRBD2. Per the germline V gene, CDR1 is MGHRA and CDR2 is YSYEKL. V lost 3 bases to trimming and J lost 2 bases; unmatched junction nucleotides: 5. CDR3 length: 16 residues. CDR3 nucleotides: TGCGCCAGCAGCCATTCCCGGACTAGCGGGCAAGAGACCCAGTACTTC. It specifies CASSHSRTSGQETQYF.

The chain employs TRBV5-6 and TRBJ1-2, with TRBD1 as a possible D gene (5 bases). Germline loops: CDR1 SGHDT, CDR2 YYEEEE. Trimming shortened V by 7 bases and J by 7 bases, and 17 bases separated the two germline ends. This CDR3 contains 13 residues. As DNA, the CDR3 is TGTGCCAGCCTTCCAGCAGGGCGATCTGGCTACACCTTC. Protein: CASLPAGRSGYTF.

The DNA for the CDR3 is TGTGCCAGCAGCGAAGGGGGCCACACAGATACGCAGTATTTT. Encoded protein: CASSEGGHTDTQYF. The genes are TRBV5-5 and TRBJ2-3; TRBD1 matches 7 bases. The CDR3 contains 14 residues. The germline V gene encodes CDR1 SGHKS and CDR2 YYEKEE (reference sequence). V trimming: 4 bases; J trimming: 2 bases; junction bases outside the gene matches: 4.

As to this clone: This CDR3 is also generated by other DNA sequences in the sample. The V call is TRBV27, the J call TRBJ2-2; no clear D gene. The CDR3 runs 14 residues. From germline, CDR1 is MNHEY and CDR2 SMNVEV (reference sequence). Between the trimmed V and J ends, which lost 11 bases and 2 bases, there was a span of 15 bases. CDR3 bases: TGTGCCTCCTCTTCGGGTTTCAACACCGGGGAGCTGTTTTTT. Translating it yields CASSSGFNTGELFF.

This chain uses TRBV11-2 with TRBJ1-1, with a tentative D call TRBD1 (5 bases). Trimming took off 5 bases at V and 3 bases at J, with 13 bases between the two ends. The germline V gene has CDR1 SGHAT and CDR2 FQNNGV. This CDR3 is 14 amino acids long. CDR3 region: CASSTPGGDTEAFF. CDR3 sequence (DNA): TGTGCCAGCAGCACCCCGGGAGGGGACACTGAAGCTTTCTTT. Supplemented by reference TRBV11-2 and TRBJ1-1, the full variable domain reads EAGVAQSPRYKIIEKRQSVAFWCNPISGHATLYWYQQILGQGPKLLIQFQNNGVVDDSQLPKDRFSAERLKGVDSTLKIQPAKLEDSAVYLCASSTPGGDTEAFFGQGTRLTVV.

The rearrangement uses TRBV3-1 (or the pseudogene TRBV3-2) and TRBJ1-6, with D maybe TRBD1 (5 bases). The V and J ends lost 0 bases and 13 bases respectively, with 10 bases between them. CDR3 length: 13 amino acids. The V gene's germline CDR1 is LGHDT and CDR2 YNNKEL (reference sequence). As DNA, the CDR3 is TGTGCCAGCAGCCAAGACGGTACAGGTCCCCTCCACTTT. Amino acid sequence: CASSQDGTGPLHF.

The V call is TRBV7-8, the J call TRBJ2-1, with D tentatively TRBD1 (6 bases). Germline CDR1 and CDR2: SGHVS and FQNEAQ. The CDR3 loop spans 14 amino acids. V lost 7 bases and J 3 bases, leaving 13 bases between the germline ends. The CDR3: CASTHDRYYNEQFF. CDR3 coding DNA: TGTGCCAGCACCCACGACAGGTACTACAATGAGCAGTTCTTC.

This chain links TRBV18 with TRBJ2-7; D is perhaps TRBD1 (6 bases). Germline lookup yields CDR1 KGHSH and CDR2 LQKENI. Deletions cut 8 bases from V and 5 bases from J, with 25 bases between. This CDR3 region has 16 residues. For the CDR3, the DNA is TGTGCCAGCCAGACCGGGACAAAGGGCCCCATGCACGAGCAGTACTTC. It encodes CASQTGTKGPMHEQYF. Looking up the rest from reference TRBV18 and TRBJ2-7 gives the full variable domain: NAGVMQNPRHLVRRRGQEARLRCSPMKGHSHVYWYRQLPEEGLKFMVYLQKENIIDESGMPKERFSAEFPKEGPSILRIQQVVRGDSAAYFCASQTGTKGPMHEQYFGPGTRLTVT.